This T cell receptor (beta chain) was sequenced for a study of T cells in Graves' hyperthyroidism and ophthalmopathy. The source material, RNA transcripts, was used to amplify TCR beta CDR3 regions. Researchers ran a first-round RT-PCR on the TCR CDR3 using the HTBI primer set. TCRdb re-called the multiplex PCR reads with MiXCR, one entry per CDR3 protein. The sample has some 380,000 distinct CDR3 sequences, about 13% seen once. In germline, CDR1 is SGHAT, CDR2 FQNNGV. The CDR3 has 16 amino acids. V lost 4 bases and J lost 10; bases outside the gene matches: 10. This clonotype was observed a few times.

Sequenced: blood. The TCR originated in a man aged 25-40 years with Graves' hyperthyroidism that later progressed to Graves' ophthalmopathy. The chain employs TRBV11-2 and TRBJ1-6, with 10 nucleotides matching TRBD1. The CDR3 DNA reads as TGTGCCAGCAGCTCAGCGGGGACAGGGGTCGGGTCACCCCTCCACTTT. This translates into CASSSAGTGVGSPLHF.